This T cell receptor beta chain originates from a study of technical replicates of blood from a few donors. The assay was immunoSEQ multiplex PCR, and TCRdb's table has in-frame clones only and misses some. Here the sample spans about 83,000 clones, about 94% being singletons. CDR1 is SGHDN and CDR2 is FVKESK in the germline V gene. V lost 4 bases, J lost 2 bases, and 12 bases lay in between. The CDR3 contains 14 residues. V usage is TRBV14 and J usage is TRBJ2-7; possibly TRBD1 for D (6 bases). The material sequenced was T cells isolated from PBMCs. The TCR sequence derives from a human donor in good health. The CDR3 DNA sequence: TGTGCCAGCAGCCCGCCAGGGGTGGCCTACGAGCAGTACTTC. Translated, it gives CASSPPGVAYEQYF.